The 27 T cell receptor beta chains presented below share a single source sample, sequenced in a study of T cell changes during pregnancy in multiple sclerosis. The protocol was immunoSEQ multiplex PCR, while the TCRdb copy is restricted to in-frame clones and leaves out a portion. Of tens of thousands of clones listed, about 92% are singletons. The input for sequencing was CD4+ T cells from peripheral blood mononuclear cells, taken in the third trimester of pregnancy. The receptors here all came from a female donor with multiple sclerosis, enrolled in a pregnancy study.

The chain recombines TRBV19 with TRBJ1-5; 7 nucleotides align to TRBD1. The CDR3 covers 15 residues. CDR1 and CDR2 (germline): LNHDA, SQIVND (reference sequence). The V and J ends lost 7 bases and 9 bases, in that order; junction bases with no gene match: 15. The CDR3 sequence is CASTPGQRTLGPQHF. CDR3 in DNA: TGTGCCAGTACCCCGGGACAGAGGACCTTAGGGCCCCAGCATTTT. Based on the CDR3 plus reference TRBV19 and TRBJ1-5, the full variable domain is DGGITQSPKYLFRKEGQNVTLSCEQNLNHDAMYWYRQDPGQGLRLIYYSQIVNDFQKGDIAEGYSVSREKKESFPLTVTSAQKNPTAFYLCASTPGQRTLGPQHFGDGTRLSIL.

CDR3 sequence (DNA): TGTGCCAGCAGTGAAGAATTAGCGGGGGCTATGGAGCCCCAGCATTTT. Its protein product is CASSEELAGAMEPQHF. The chain links TRBV2 to TRBJ1-5; possibly TRBD1 for D (6 bases). Looked up from germline, CDR1 is SNHLY and CDR2 is FYNNEI. V dropped 1 base and J dropped 8 bases, with 18 bases sitting between them. The CDR3 consists of 16 residues.

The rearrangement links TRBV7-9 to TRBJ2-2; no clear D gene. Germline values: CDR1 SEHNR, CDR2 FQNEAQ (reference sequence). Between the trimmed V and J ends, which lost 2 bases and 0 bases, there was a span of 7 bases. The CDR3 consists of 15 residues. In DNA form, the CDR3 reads TGTGCCAGCAGCTTAAGACAAGCGAACACCGGGGAGCTGTTTTTT. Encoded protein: CASSLRQANTGELFF.

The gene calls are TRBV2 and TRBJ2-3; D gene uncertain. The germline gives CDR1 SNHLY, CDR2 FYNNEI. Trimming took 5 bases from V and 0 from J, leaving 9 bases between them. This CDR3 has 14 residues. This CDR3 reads CASSPLRSTDTQYF. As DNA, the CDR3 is TGTGCCAGCAGTCCACTAAGAAGCACAGATACGCAGTATTTT.

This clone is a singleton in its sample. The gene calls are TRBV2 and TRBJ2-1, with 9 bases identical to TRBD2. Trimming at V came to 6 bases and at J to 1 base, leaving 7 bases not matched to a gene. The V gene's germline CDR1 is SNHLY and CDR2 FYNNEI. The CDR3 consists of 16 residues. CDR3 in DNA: TGTGCCAGCAGAACCTATAGCGGGAGATCCTACAATGAGCAGTTCTTC. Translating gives CASRTYSGRSYNEQFF.

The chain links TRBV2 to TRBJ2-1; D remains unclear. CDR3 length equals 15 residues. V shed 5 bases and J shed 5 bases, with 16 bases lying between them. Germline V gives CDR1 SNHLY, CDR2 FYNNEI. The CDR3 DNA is TGTGCCAGCAGTAGATCTTGGAGTAACGACAATGAGCAGTTCTTC. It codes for CASSRSWSNDNEQFF. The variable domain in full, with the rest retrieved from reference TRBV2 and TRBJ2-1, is EPEVTQTPSHQVTQMGQEVILRCVPISNHLYFYWYRQILGQKVEFLVSFYNNEISEKSEIFDDQFSVERPDGSNFTLKIRSTKLEDSAMYFCASSRSWSNDNEQFFGPGTRLTVL.

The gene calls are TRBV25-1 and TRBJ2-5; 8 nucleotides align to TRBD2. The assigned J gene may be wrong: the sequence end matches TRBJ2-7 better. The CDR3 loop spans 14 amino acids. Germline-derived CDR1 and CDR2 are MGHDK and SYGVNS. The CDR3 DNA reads TGTGCCAGCAGTGATAGCGGGATAACCTACGAGCAGTACTTC. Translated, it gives CASSDSGITYEQYF.

CDR3 amino acids: CASSIEVLQGTGELFF. The CDR3 region has the DNA TGTGCCAGTAGTATAGAGGTATTACAGGGGACCGGGGAGCTGTTTTTT. The chain has TRBV19 and TRBJ2-2; TRBD1 matches at 7 bases. With V trimmed by 0 bases and J by 5 bases, 6 bases remained unmatched. Germline-derived CDR1 and CDR2 are LNHDA and SQIVND (reference sequence). There are 16 residues in the CDR3.

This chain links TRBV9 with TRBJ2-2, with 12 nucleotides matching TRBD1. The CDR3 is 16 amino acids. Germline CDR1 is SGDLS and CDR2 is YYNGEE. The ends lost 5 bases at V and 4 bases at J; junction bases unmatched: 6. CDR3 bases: TGTGCCAGCAGTTTGGGACAGGGGGCTCTCACCGGGGAGCTGTTTTTT. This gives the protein CASSLGQGALTGELFF.

The CDR3 region has the DNA TGTGCCAGCAGCCAAGAACCTAGCGGGAGTTACACCGGGGAGCTGTTTTTT. Amino acids: CASSQEPSGSYTGELFF. The rearrangement uses TRBV4-2 and TRBJ2-2, with TRBD2 matching 10 bases. V gave up 0 bases and J gave up 3 bases; unmatched junction bases: 4. CDR3 length: 17 residues. CDR1 is LGHNA, CDR2 YNFKEQ, per germline.

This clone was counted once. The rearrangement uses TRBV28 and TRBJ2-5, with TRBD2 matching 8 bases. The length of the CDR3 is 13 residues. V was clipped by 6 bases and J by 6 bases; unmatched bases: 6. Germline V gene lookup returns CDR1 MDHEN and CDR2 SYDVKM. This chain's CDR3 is CASSPTGGKTQYF. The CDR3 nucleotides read TGTGCCAGCAGCCCCACGGGGGGGAAGACCCAGTACTTC.

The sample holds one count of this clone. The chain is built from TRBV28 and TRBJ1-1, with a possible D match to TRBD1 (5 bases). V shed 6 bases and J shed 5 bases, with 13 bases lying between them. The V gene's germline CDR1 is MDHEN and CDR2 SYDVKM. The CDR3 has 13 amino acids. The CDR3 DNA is TGTGCCAGCAGGGGGGGGTGGAGTACTGAAGCTTTCTTT. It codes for CASRGGWSTEAFF.

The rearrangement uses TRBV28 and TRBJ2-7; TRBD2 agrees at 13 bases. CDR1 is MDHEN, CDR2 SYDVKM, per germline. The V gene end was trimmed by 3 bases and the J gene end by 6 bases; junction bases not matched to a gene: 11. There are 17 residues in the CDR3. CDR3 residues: CASSFPLGLAGASEQYF. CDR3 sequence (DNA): TGTGCCAGCAGTTTCCCACTCGGACTAGCGGGAGCATCCGAGCAGTACTTC.

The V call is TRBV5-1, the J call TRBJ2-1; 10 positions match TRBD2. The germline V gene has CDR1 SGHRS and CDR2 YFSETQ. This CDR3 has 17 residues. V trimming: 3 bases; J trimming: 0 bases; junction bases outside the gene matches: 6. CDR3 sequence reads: CASSWSSGGSSYNEQFF. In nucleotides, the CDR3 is TGCGCCAGCAGCTGGTCTAGCGGGGGAAGCTCCTACAATGAGCAGTTCTTC. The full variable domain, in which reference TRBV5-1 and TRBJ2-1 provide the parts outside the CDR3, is KAGVTQTPRYLIKTRGQQVTLSCSPISGHRSVSWYQQTPGQGLQFLFEYFSETQRNKGNFPGRFSGRQFSNSRSEMNVSTLELGDSALYLCASSWSSGGSSYNEQFFGPGTRLTVL.

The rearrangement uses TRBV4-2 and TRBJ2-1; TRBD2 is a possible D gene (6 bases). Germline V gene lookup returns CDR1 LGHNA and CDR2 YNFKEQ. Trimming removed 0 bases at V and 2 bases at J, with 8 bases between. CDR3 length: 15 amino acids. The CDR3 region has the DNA TGTGCCAGCAGCCAAGATGGCGGGGCCTACAATGAGCAGTTCTTC. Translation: CASSQDGGAYNEQFF.

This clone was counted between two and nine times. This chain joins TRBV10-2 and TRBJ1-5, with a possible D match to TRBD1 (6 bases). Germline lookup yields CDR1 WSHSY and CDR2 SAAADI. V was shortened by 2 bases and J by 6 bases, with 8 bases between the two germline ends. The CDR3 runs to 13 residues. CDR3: CASSEDRFQPQHF. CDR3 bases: TGCGCCAGCAGTGAGGACAGGTTTCAGCCCCAGCATTTT.

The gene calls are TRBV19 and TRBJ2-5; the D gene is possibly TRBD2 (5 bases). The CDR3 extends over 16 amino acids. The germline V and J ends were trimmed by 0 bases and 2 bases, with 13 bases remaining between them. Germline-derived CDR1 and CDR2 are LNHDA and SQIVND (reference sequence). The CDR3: CASSIDMPGGQETQYF. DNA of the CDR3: TGTGCCAGTAGTATAGATATGCCTGGCGGGCAAGAGACCCAGTACTTC.

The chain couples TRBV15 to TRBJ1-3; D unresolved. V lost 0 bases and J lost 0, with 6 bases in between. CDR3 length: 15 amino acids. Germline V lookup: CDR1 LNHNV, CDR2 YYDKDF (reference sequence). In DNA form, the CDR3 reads TGTGCCACCAGCAGAGATGGGAGCTCTGGAAACACCATATATTTT. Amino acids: CATSRDGSSGNTIYF.

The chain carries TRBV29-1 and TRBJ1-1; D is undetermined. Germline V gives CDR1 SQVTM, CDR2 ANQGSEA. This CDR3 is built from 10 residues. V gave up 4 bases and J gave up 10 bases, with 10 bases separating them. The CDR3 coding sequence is TGCAGCGTTGTTGGCCCTGGAGCTTTCTTT. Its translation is CSVVGPGAFF.

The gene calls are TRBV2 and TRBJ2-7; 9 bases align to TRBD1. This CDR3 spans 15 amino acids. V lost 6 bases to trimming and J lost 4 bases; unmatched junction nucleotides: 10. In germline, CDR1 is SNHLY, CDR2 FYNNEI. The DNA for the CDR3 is TGTGCCAGCAGCGGGAACAGGGGGCAAGGTTACGAGCAGTACTTC. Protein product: CASSGNRGQGYEQYF.

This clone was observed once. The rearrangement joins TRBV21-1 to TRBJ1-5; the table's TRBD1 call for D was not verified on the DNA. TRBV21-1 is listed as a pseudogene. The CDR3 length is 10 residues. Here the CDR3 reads CASSKPGQRF. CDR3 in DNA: TGTGCCAGCAGCAAACCGGGACAGCGGTTT.

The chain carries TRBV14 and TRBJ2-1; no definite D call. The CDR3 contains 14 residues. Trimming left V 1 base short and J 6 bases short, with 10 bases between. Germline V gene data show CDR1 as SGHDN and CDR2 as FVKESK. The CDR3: CASSQGSNGNEQFF. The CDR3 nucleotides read TGTGCCAGCAGCCAAGGAAGCAACGGCAATGAGCAGTTCTTC.

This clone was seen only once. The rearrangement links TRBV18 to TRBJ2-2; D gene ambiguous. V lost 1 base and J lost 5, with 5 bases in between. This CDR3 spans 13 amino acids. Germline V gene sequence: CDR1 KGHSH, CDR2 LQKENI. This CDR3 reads CASSPQPTGELFF. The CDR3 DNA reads TGTGCCAGCTCACCACAGCCAACCGGGGAGCTGTTTTTT.

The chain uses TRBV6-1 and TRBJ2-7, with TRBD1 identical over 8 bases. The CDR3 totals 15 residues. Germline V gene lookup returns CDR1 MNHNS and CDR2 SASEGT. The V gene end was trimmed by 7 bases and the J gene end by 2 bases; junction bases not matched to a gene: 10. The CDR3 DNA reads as TGTGCCAGCACCATCAGGGGGCCTCCTACCTACGAGCAGTACTTC. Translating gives CASTIRGPPTYEQYF.

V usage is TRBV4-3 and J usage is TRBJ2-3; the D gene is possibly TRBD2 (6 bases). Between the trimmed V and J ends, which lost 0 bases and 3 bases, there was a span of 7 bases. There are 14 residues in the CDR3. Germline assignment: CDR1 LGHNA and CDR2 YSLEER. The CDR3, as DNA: TGCGCCAGCAGCCAAGACGGGAGAACAGATACGCAGTATTTT. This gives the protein CASSQDGRTDTQYF.

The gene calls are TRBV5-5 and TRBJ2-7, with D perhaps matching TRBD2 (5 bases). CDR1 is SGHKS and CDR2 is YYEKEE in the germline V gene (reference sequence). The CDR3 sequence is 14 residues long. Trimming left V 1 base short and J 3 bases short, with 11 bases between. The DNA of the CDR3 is TGTGCCAGCAGCTTGTCGGCGGGTCTCTACGAGCAGTACTTC. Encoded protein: CASSLSAGLYEQYF.

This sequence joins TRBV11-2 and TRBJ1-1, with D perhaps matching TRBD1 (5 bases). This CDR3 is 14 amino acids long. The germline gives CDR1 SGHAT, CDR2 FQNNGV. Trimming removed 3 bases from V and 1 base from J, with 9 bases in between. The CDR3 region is CASSFDRWNTEAFF. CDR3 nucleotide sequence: TGTGCCAGCAGCTTCGACAGATGGAACACTGAAGCTTTCTTT.